What follows is one T cell receptor (beta chain) and its context. Antigen unknown. The sample belongs to a study of OX40 agonist ivuxolimab in advanced cancers. Study-wide results and limits: Among patients with partial responses at 0.1-3.0 mg/kg, clonal expansion was among the lowest. Expanded clones belonging to CD8+ T cells outnumbered, on average, those of CD4+.

V lost 5 bases and J lost 11; bases outside the gene matches: 9. The CDR3 runs 12 residues. Germline assignment: CDR1 SQVTM and CDR2 ANQGSEA. Only in-frame clones appear in the TCRdb table, and some are missing; sequencing was by immunoSEQ multiplex PCR. The data show about 73,000 clones, 90% seen once. The sequence was obtained from an adult with an advanced solid tumor such as melanoma, head and neck, liver or kidney cancer. The rearrangement joins TRBV29-1 to TRBJ1-1; 9 bases align to TRBD1. Here the sequenced sample was CD4+ or CD8+ T cells sorted from blood, taken in a trial of the OX40 agonist ivuxolimab. CDR3 loop: CSVPGTGISAFF. The DNA for the CDR3 is TGCAGCGTTCCCGGGACAGGGATTTCGGCTTTCTTT. The complete variable domain, with remaining parts taken from reference TRBV29-1 and TRBJ1-1, reads SAVISQKPSRDICQRGTSLTIQCQVDSQVTMMFWYRQQPGQSLTLIATANQGSEATYESGFVIDKFPISRPNLTFSTLTVSNMSPEDSSIYLCSVPGTGISAFFGQGTRLTVV.